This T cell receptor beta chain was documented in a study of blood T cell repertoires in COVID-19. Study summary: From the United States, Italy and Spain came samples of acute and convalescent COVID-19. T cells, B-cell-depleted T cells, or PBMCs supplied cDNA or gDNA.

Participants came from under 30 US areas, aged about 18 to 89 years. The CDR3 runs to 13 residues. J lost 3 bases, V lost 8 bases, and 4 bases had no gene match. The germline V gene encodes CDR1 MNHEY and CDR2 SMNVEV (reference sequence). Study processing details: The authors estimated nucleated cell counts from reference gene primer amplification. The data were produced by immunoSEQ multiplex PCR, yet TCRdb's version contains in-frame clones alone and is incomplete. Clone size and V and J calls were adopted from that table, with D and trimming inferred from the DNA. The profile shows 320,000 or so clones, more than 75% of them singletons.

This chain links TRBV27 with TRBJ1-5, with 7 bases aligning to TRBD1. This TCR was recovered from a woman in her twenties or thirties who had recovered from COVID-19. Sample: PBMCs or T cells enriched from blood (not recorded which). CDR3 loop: CASRDSYNQPQHF. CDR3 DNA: TGTGCCAGCCGGGACAGCTACAATCAGCCCCAGCATTTT.